The 7 T cell receptor beta chains in this list originate from one sample, sequenced in a study of blood T cell repertoires in COVID-19. Measured with immunoSEQ multiplex PCR; TCRdb has only the in-frame clones, and not every one. The data show about 170,000 clones, over 75% seen once. Sample: peripheral blood. All receptors derive from a man at least 80 years old with COVID-19, enrolled during active disease.

The rearrangement joins TRBV7-3 to TRBJ2-7; TRBD2 aligns across 7 bases. Unmatched junction bases numbered 11, after V lost 4 bases and J lost 5 bases. CDR1 and CDR2 from the germline V gene are SGHTA and FQGTGA. The CDR3 has 15 amino acids. The CDR3 loop is CASSSGGIGGNEQYF. Written as DNA, the CDR3 is TGTGCCAGCAGCTCTGGAGGTATCGGGGGGAACGAGCAGTACTTC.

The chain carries TRBV11-2 and TRBJ2-7; 7 bases are a match to TRBD2. The V segment lost 2 bases and the J segment 0 bases; nucleotides outside the gene matches: 13. CDR1 SGHAT and CDR2 FQNNGV come from the germline V gene. The CDR3 is 18 residues long. The CDR3 region is CASSLIPLVGGLSYEQYF. The DNA of the CDR3 is TGTGCCAGCAGCTTAATCCCCCTCGTGGGAGGGCTCTCCTACGAGCAGTACTTC.

This sequence joins TRBV11-2 and TRBJ2-5, with 9 bases aligning to TRBD1. The CDR3 has 14 residues. The ends lost 2 bases at V and 4 bases at J; junction bases unmatched: 2. The germline V gene has CDR1 SGHAT and CDR2 FQNNGV. CDR3 protein: CASSLTDRGETQYF. In DNA, the CDR3 is TGTGCCAGCAGCTTAACGGACAGGGGAGAGACCCAGTACTTC.

The chain uses TRBV5-1 and TRBJ2-5, with TRBD1 as a possible D gene (7 bases). Germline CDR1 is SGHRS and CDR2 is YFSETQ. The CDR3 contains 13 residues. V was trimmed by 4 bases and J by 4 bases, leaving 11 bases between them. CDR3 sequence (DNA): TGCGCCAGCAGCGCGGGACAGAGAGAGACCCAGTACTTC. The encoded protein is CASSAGQRETQYF.

V and J are TRBV9 and TRBJ2-1, with 11 bases identical to TRBD2. With V trimmed by 4 bases and J by 3 bases, 6 bases remained unmatched. Germline V gene lookup returns CDR1 SGDLS and CDR2 YYNGEE. This CDR3 contains 16 residues. The CDR3 DNA sequence: TGTGCCAGCAGCCCATTAGCGGGGGGGCACTACAATGAGCAGTTCTTC. Protein product: CASSPLAGGHYNEQFF.

The table lists this clone with a count of one. CDR3 sequence: CASSERRGRNTEAFF. The CDR3 DNA sequence: TGTGCCAGCAGTGAAAGAAGGGGGCGGAACACTGAAGCTTTCTTT. The chain carries TRBV6-1 and TRBJ1-1; TRBD1 matches 7 bases. Trimming cost V 2 bases and J 1 base; bases outside gene matches: 4. Germline CDR1 is MNHNS and CDR2 is SASEGT. The CDR3 contains 15 residues.

This clone was picked up one time. V is TRBV18 and J is TRBJ1-5, with TRBD1 matching over 7 bases. Germline-derived CDR1 and CDR2 are KGHSH and LQKENI. The CDR3 sequence is 14 residues long. Trimming took 4 bases from V and 4 from J; bases not matched to a gene: 4. The CDR3: CASSQLRGNQPQHF. CDR3 DNA sequence: TGTGCCAGCTCACAACTCAGGGGGAATCAGCCCCAGCATTTT.